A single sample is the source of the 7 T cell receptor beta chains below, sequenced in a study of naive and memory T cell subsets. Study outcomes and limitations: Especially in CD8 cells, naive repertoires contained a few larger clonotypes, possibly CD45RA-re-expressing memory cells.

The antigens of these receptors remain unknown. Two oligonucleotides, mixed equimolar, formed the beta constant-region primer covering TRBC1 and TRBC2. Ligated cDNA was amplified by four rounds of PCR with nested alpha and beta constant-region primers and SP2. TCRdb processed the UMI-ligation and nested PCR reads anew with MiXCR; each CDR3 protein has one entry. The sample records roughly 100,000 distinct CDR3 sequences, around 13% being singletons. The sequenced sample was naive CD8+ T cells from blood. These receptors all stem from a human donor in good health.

Written as DNA, the CDR3 is TGCAGCGTTGAAGAGACAGCATACTATGGCTACACCTTC. Amino acid sequence: CSVEETAYYGYTF. V and J are TRBV29-1 and TRBJ1-2; TRBD1 might be the D (5 bases). This CDR3 has 13 amino acids. Between the trimmed V and J ends, which lost 0 bases and 3 bases, there was a span of 8 bases. Per germline, CDR1 SQVTM and CDR2 ANQGSEA. The whole variable domain, filled in from reference TRBV29-1 and TRBJ1-2, reads SAVISQKPSRDICQRGTSLTIQCQVDSQVTMMFWYRQQPGQSLTLIATANQGSEATYESGFVIDKFPISRPNLTFSTLTVSNMSPEDSSIYLCSVEETAYYGYTFGSGTRLTVV.

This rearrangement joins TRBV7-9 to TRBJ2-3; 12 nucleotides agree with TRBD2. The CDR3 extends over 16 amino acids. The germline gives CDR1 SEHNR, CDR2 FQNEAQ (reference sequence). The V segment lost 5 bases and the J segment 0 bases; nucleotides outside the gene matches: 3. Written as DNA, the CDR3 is TGTGCCAGCAGCGGTGGGACTAGCGGGAGCACAGATACGCAGTATTTT. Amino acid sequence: CASSGGTSGSTDTQYF.

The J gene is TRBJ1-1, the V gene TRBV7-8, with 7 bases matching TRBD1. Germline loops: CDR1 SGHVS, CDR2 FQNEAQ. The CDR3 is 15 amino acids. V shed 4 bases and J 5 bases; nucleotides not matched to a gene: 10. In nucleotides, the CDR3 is TGTGCCAGCAGCTACACACAGGGGTGGAAAACTGAAGCTTTCTTT. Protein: CASSYTQGWKTEAFF.

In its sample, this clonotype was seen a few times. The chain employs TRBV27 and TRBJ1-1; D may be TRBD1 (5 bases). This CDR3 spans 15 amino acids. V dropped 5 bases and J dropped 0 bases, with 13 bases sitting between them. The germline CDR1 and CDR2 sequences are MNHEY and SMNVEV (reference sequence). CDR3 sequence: CASSPQRGLNTEAFF. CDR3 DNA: TGTGCCAGCAGTCCTCAAAGGGGTCTGAACACTGAAGCTTTCTTT.

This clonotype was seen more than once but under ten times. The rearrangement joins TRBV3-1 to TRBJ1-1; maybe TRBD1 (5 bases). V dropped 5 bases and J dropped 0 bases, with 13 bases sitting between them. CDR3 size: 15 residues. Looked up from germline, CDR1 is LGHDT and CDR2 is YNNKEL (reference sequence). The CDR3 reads CASSTLQGMNTEAFF. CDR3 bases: TGTGCCAGCAGCACCCTCCAGGGTATGAACACTGAAGCTTTCTTT.

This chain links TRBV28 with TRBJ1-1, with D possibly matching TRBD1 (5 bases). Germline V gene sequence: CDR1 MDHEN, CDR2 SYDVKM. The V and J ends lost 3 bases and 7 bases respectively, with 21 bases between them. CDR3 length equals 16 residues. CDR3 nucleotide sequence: TGTGCCAGCAGTTTGCATTTGACAGCACCCCAAGGTGAAGCTTTCTTT. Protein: CASSLHLTAPQGEAFF. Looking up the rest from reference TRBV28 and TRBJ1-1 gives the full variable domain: DVKVTQSSRYLVKRTGEKVFLECVQDMDHENMFWYRQDPGLGLRLIYFSYDVKMKEKGDIPEGYSVSREKKERFSLILESASTNQTSMYLCASSLHLTAPQGEAFFGQGTRLTVV.

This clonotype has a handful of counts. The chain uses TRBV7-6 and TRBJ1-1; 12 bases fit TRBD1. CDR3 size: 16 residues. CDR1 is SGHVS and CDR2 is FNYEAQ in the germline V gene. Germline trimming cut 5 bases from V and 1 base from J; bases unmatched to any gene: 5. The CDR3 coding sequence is TGTGCCAGCAGCCCAGGGACAGGGGGCCCGAACACTGAAGCTTTCTTT. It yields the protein CASSPGTGGPNTEAFF.